The 21 T cell receptor beta chains in this list originate from one sample, sequenced in a study of blood T cell repertoires in COVID-19. Sequencing was performed with immunoSEQ multiplex PCR; in TCRdb, only in-frame clones are kept and a portion is missing. The sample yields 95,000 to 150,000 clones, 80% to 90% seen once. Sequenced sample: peripheral blood. These receptors came from a human donor in a cohort sampled during active COVID-19.

The rearrangement links TRBV19 to TRBJ2-7; a possible D gene is TRBD1 (6 bases). This CDR3 has 16 residues. The V and J ends lost 5 bases and 0 bases respectively, with 17 bases between them. Germline-derived CDR1 and CDR2 are LNHDA and SQIVND (reference sequence). CDR3 DNA: TGTGCCAGTAGTGCAGCTCCGGGACAAAGCTCCTACGAGCAGTACTTC. This sequence encodes CASSAAPGQSSYEQYF.

The chain combines TRBV5-6 with TRBJ1-5, with TRBD1 matching 8 bases. Losses at the gene ends were 4 bases for V and 6 bases for J; bases not matched to a gene: 9. CDR1 and CDR2 from the germline V gene are SGHDT and YYEEEE. The CDR3 is made up of 15 amino acids. The CDR3 sequence is CASSMGQAVSQPQHF. The CDR3, as DNA: TGTGCCAGCAGCATGGGACAGGCCGTTTCTCAGCCCCAGCATTTT.

This chain links TRBV5-1 with TRBJ2-7; 11 positions match TRBD2. The J segment lost 2 bases and the V segment lost 4 bases, leaving 11 bases of the junction unmatched. The germline gives CDR1 SGHRS, CDR2 YFSETQ. CDR3 length: 17 residues. The CDR3, as DNA: TGCGCCAGCAGCCTTGGCCTAGCGGGGGGTGTCGCCTACGAGCAGTACTTC. Protein product: CASSLGLAGGVAYEQYF. Full variable domain (missing parts from reference TRBV5-1 and TRBJ2-7): KAGVTQTPRYLIKTRGQQVTLSCSPISGHRSVSWYQQTPGQGLQFLFEYFSETQRNKGNFPGRFSGRQFSNSRSEMNVSTLELGDSALYLCASSLGLAGGVAYEQYFGPGTRLTVT.

The V and J genes are TRBV6-2 or TRBV6-3 and TRBJ1-2; D ambiguous. In germline, CDR1 is MNHEY, CDR2 SVGEGT. The V end was cut by 2 bases, the J end by 4 bases, with 17 bases between. The CDR3 has 16 residues. The CDR3 coding sequence is TGTGCCAGCAGTTACCCCCAAACACCGTTCCTCTATGGCTACACCTTC. It encodes CASSYPQTPFLYGYTF.

The V call is TRBV5-4, the J call TRBJ1-1; D is unclear. Between the trimmed V and J ends, which lost 2 bases and 1 base, there was a span of 3 bases. The CDR3 runs 12 residues. The germline V gene encodes CDR1 SGHNT and CDR2 YYREEE (reference sequence). CDR3 residues: CASSFGNTEAFF. The CDR3, as DNA: TGTGCCAGCAGCTTCGGGAACACTGAAGCTTTCTTT. The full variable domain, completed using reference TRBV5-4 and TRBJ1-1, is ETGVTQSPTHLIKTRGQQVTLRCSSQSGHNTVSWYQQALGQGPQFIFQYYREEENGRGNFPPRFSGLQFPNYSSELNVNALELDDSALYLCASSFGNTEAFFGQGTRLTVV.

The J gene is TRBJ2-2, the V gene TRBV7-6, with D hard to call. Trimming stripped 5 bases from V and 0 bases from J, with 13 bases between. This CDR3 comprises 16 residues. Germline V gene lookup returns CDR1 SGHVS and CDR2 FNYEAQ. The CDR3 loop is CASSPSTLANTGELFF. The CDR3 DNA reads TGTGCCAGCAGCCCGAGTACCTTAGCGAACACCGGGGAGCTGTTTTTT. Using reference TRBV7-6 and TRBJ2-2 for the parts outside the CDR3, the full variable domain is GAGVSQSPRYKVTKRGQDVALRCDPISGHVSLYWYRQALGQGPEFLTYFNYEAQQDKSGLPNDRFSAERPEGSISTLTIQRTEQRDSAMYRCASSPSTLANTGELFFGEGSRLTVL.

The rearrangement joins TRBV27 to TRBJ1-2, with D possibly matching TRBD1 (6 bases). V lost 4 bases and J 4 bases, leaving 16 bases between the germline ends. Germline-derived CDR1 and CDR2 are MNHEY and SMNVEV (reference sequence). This CDR3 has 15 residues. The chain's CDR3 is CASSSTTGGSYGYTF. The CDR3 DNA sequence: TGTGCCAGCAGTTCCACGACAGGAGGCTCCTATGGCTACACCTTC.

CDR3 DNA sequence: TGTGCCAGCACCCGTGACAGCTCTGGGGCCAACGTCCTGACTTTC. This gives the protein CASTRDSSGANVLTF. The chain uses TRBV6-5 and TRBJ2-6, with a possible D match to TRBD1 (5 bases). V was trimmed by 7 bases and J by 0 bases, leaving 10 bases between them. The CDR3 loop spans 15 amino acids. The germline CDR1 and CDR2 sequences are MNHEY and SVGAGI.

The rearrangement uses TRBV5-1 and TRBJ1-1, with 7 bases identical to TRBD1. Germline lookup yields CDR1 SGHRS and CDR2 YFSETQ. With 4 bases clipped from V and 0 bases from J, the junction kept 3 bases outside the gene matches. CDR3 length equals 14 residues. CDR3 sequence (DNA): TGCGCCAGCAGCAGGGGACAGATGAACACTGAAGCTTTCTTT. Its translation is CASSRGQMNTEAFF.

The chain joins TRBV27 to TRBJ2-1; D is possibly TRBD1 (5 bases). V was trimmed by 6 bases and J by 2 bases, leaving 17 bases between them. Per the germline V gene, CDR1 is MNHEY and CDR2 is SMNVEV (reference sequence). The CDR3 spans 16 residues. DNA for the CDR3: TGTGCCAGCAGCCACACGGCAGGGTCGACCTACAATGAGCAGTTCTTC. Amino acids: CASSHTAGSTYNEQFF.

This clone has only one observation. The chain uses TRBV6-5 and TRBJ1-2; 8 nucleotides align to TRBD1. The CDR3 runs to 13 residues. CDR1 and CDR2 from the germline V gene are MNHEY and SVGAGI. Trimming at V came to 6 bases and at J to 8 bases, leaving 8 bases not matched to a gene. The CDR3 nucleotides are TGTGCCAGCAGGAGGACAGGGAACTTGGGCTACACCTTC. It is translated as CASRRTGNLGYTF.

This chain connects TRBV10-3 to TRBJ2-3; 12 nucleotides match TRBD2. CDR1 ENHRY and CDR2 SYGVKD come from the germline V gene. The V gene end was trimmed by 0 bases and the J gene end by 0 bases; junction bases not matched to a gene: 10. The CDR3 loop spans 20 amino acids. CDR3 bases: TGTGCCATCAGTGAGTCGGTTCAAACTAGCGGGGGGTTGAGCACAGATACGCAGTATTTT. This codes for CAISESVQTSGGLSTDTQYF.

This chain joins TRBV15 and TRBJ2-5; a weak D match, TRBD2 (7 bases). The CDR3 consists of 15 residues. Looked up from germline, CDR1 is LNHNV and CDR2 is YYDKDF (reference sequence). Trimming removed 0 bases at V and 5 bases at J, with 13 bases between. Here the CDR3 reads CATSRDPGRGETQYF. DNA for the CDR3: TGTGCCACCAGCAGAGATCCAGGGAGGGGGGAGACCCAGTACTTC.

The J gene is TRBJ2-2, the V gene TRBV2; 7 bases agree with TRBD1. Germline V CDR1 and CDR2: SNHLY, FYNNEI. After removal of 6 bases from V and 2 bases from J, the junction contained 6 bases not matched to a gene. The CDR3 length is 15 residues. The CDR3 reads CASRSGTANTGELFF. The CDR3 coding sequence is TGTGCCAGCAGGTCCGGGACAGCCAACACCGGGGAGCTGTTTTTT.

This clone has just one count. The chain joins TRBV5-5 to TRBJ2-3, with D tentatively TRBD2 (6 bases). The CDR3 extends over 13 amino acids. Per the germline V gene, CDR1 is SGHKS and CDR2 is YYEKEE (reference sequence). Between the trimmed V and J ends, which lost 0 bases and 15 bases, there was a span of 17 bases. CDR3 in DNA: TGTGCCAGCAGCTTGGCCCCCGGGGGAACTTTTTATTTT. As protein: CASSLAPGGTFYF.

V usage is TRBV2 and J usage is TRBJ2-7; 12 positions agree with TRBD2. With V trimmed by 6 bases and J by 1 base, 7 bases remained unmatched. Germline CDR1 SNHLY, CDR2 FYNNEI. This CDR3 contains 16 residues. As DNA, the CDR3 is TGTGCCAGCAGACCAACTAGCGGGGGGCCTTCCTACGAGCAGTACTTC. Translating it yields CASRPTSGGPSYEQYF. The whole variable domain, filled in from reference TRBV2 and TRBJ2-7, reads EPEVTQTPSHQVTQMGQEVILRCVPISNHLYFYWYRQILGQKVEFLVSFYNNEISEKSEIFDDQFSVERPDGSNFTLKIRSTKLEDSAMYFCASRPTSGGPSYEQYFGPGTRLTVT.

The J gene is TRBJ2-5, the V gene TRBV6-2 or TRBV6-3; D call uncertain. Germline lookup yields CDR1 MNHEY and CDR2 SVGEGT. The CDR3 has 17 residues. The V and J ends lost 0 bases and 2 bases respectively, with 16 bases between them. CDR3 in amino acids: CASSYSRFGGRQETQYF. In nucleotides, the CDR3 is TGTGCCAGCAGTTACTCGCGGTTCGGTGGTAGGCAAGAGACCCAGTACTTC.

V gene TRBV5-4 combines with J gene TRBJ1-1; maybe TRBD1 (5 bases). The ends were cut back, 0 bases at V and 3 bases at J, with 12 bases in the middle. Germline-derived CDR1 and CDR2 are SGHNT and YYREEE (reference sequence). The CDR3 is made up of 15 amino acids. CDR3 loop: CASSLDRKSDTEAFF. In nucleotides, the CDR3 is TGTGCCAGCAGCTTGGACAGGAAATCAGACACTGAAGCTTTCTTT.

This clone was counted between two and nine times. The gene calls are TRBV9 and TRBJ2-1; D not certain. CDR1 is SGDLS, CDR2 YYNGEE, per germline. The CDR3 contains 14 residues. Trimming stripped 0 bases from V and 5 bases from J, with 9 bases between. CDR3 region: CASSVGQNHNEQFF. CDR3 nucleotides: TGTGCCAGCAGCGTAGGGCAGAATCACAATGAGCAGTTCTTC.

The chain employs TRBV6-2 or TRBV6-3 and TRBJ2-7; D is undetermined. Germline V gives CDR1 MNHEY, CDR2 SVGEGT. The germline V and J ends were trimmed by 5 bases and 3 bases, with 8 bases remaining between them. The CDR3 loop spans 12 amino acids. The CDR3 reads CASSQINYEQYF. The CDR3 DNA reads as TGTGCCAGCAGTCAGATAAACTACGAGCAGTACTTC.

The V gene is TRBV7-2, the J gene TRBJ2-3, with 7 nucleotides matching TRBD2. The CDR3 loop spans 14 amino acids. The germline CDR1 and CDR2 sequences are SGHTA and FQGNSA. V was pared by 3 bases and J by 4 bases, with 4 bases of the junction left unmatched. This CDR3 is CASSFGGNADTQYF. Written as DNA, the CDR3 is TGTGCCAGCAGCTTCGGGGGGAATGCAGATACGCAGTATTTT. Supplemented by reference TRBV7-2 and TRBJ2-3, the full variable domain reads GAGVSQSPSNKVTEKGKDVELRCDPISGHTALYWYRQSLGQGLEFLIYFQGNSAPDKSGLPSDRFSAERTGGSVSTLTIQRTQQEDSAVYLCASSFGGNADTQYFGPGTRLTVL.